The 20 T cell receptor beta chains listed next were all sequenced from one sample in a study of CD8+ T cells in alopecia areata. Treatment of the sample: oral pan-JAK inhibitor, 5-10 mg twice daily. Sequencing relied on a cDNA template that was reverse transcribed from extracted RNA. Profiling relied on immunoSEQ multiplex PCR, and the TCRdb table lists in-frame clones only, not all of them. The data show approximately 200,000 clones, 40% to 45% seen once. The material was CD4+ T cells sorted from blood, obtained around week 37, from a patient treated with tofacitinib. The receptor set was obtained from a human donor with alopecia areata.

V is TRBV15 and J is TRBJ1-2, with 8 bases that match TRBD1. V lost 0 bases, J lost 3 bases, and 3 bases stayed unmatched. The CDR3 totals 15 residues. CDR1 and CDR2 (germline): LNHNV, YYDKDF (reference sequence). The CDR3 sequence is CATSRDQGAYYGYTF. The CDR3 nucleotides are TGTGCCACCAGCAGAGATCAGGGGGCCTACTATGGCTACACCTTC.

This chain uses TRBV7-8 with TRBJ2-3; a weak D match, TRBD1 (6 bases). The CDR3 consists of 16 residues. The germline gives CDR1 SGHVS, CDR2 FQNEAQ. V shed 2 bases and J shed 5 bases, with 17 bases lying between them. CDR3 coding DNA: TGTGCCAGCAGCTTACGGTCGCAGGGGCGCGGAGATACGCAGTATTTT. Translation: CASSLRSQGRGDTQYF.

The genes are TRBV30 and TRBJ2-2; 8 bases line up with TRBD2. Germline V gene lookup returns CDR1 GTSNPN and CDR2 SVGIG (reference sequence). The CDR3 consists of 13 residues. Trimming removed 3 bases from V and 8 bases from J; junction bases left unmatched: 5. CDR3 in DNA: TGTGCCTGGAGAAAGACTAGCGCGGGGGAGCTGTTTTTT. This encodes CAWRKTSAGELFF.

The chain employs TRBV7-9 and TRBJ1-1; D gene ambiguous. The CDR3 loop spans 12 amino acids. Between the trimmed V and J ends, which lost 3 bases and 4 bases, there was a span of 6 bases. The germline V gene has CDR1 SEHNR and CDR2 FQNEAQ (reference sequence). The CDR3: CASSLLFTEAFF. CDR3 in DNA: TGTGCCAGCAGCTTGCTATTCACTGAAGCTTTCTTT.

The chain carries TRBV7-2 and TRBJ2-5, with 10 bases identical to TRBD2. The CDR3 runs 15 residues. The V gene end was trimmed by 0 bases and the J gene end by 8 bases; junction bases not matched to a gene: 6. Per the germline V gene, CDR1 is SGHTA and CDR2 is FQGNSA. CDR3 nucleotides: TGTGCCAGCAGCTTAGCTGGGTCTAGCGGGAGAACCCAGTACTTC. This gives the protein CASSLAGSSGRTQYF.

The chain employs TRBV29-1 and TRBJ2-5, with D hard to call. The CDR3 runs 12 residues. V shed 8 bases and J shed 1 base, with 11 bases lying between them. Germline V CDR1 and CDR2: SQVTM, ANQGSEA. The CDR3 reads CSTPRTQETQYF. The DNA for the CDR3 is TGCAGCACACCGAGGACCCAAGAGACCCAGTACTTC.

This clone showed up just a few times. The CDR3 nucleotides read TGTGCCTGGAGTGTTGATCTTGCCCTACGAGACACTGAAGCTTTCTTT. As protein: CAWSVDLALRDTEAFF. The J gene is TRBJ1-1, the V gene TRBV30; D is unclear. This CDR3 is 16 amino acids long. The ends were cut back, 0 bases at V and 3 bases at J, with 17 bases in the middle. CDR1 GTSNPN and CDR2 SVGIG come from the germline V gene (reference sequence).

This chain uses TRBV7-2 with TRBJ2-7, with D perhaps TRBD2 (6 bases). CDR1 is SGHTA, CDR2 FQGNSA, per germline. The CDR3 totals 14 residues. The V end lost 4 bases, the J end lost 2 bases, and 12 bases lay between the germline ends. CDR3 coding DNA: TGTGCCAGCAGCTCACCCCGGGGGACCTACGAGCAGTACTTC. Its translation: CASSSPRGTYEQYF.

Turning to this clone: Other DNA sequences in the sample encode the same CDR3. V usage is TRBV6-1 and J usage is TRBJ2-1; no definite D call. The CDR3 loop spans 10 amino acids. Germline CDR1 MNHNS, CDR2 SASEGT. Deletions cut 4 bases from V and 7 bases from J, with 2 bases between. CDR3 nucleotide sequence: TGTGCCAGCAGTGTAAATGAGCAGTTCTTC. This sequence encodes CASSVNEQFF.

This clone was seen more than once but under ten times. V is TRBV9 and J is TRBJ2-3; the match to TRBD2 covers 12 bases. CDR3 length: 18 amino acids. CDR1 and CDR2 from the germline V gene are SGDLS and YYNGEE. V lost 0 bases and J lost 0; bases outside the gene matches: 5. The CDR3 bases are TGTGCCAGCAGCGTAGGACTAGCGGGAGTTTATAGCACAGATACGCAGTATTTT. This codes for CASSVGLAGVYSTDTQYF.

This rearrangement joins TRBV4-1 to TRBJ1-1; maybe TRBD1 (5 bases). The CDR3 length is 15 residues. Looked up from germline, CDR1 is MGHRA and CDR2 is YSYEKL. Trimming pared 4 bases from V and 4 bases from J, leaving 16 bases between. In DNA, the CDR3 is TGCGCCAGCAGCCCCAGCGGCAGGACAAGCACTGAAGCTTTCTTT. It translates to CASSPSGRTSTEAFF.

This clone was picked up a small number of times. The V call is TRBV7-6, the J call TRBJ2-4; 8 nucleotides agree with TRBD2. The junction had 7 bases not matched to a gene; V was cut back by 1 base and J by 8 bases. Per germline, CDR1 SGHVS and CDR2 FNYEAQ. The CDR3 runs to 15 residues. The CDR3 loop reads CASSLEASGPYIQYF. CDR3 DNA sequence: TGTGCCAGCAGCTTAGAAGCTAGCGGGCCATACATTCAGTACTTC.

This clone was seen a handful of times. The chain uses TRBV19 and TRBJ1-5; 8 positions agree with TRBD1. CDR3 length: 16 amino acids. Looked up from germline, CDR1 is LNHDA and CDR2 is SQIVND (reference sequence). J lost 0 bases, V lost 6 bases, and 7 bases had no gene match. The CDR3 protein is CASSKGTGNSNQPQHF. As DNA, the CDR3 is TGTGCCAGTAGCAAAGGGACAGGCAATAGCAATCAGCCCCAGCATTTT.

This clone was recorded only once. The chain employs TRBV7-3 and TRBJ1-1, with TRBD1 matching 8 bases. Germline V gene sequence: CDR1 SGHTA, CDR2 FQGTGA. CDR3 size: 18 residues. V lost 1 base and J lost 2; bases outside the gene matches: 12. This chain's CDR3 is CASSLKGPQGVKNTEAFF. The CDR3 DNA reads TGTGCCAGCAGCTTAAAGGGCCCACAGGGGGTCAAAAACACTGAAGCTTTCTTT.

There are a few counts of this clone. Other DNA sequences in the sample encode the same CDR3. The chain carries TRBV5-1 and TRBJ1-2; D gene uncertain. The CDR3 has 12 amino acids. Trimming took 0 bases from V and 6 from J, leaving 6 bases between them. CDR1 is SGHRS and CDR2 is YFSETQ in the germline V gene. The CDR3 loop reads CASSLGGNGYTF. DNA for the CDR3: TGCGCCAGCAGCTTGGGAGGGAATGGCTACACCTTC.

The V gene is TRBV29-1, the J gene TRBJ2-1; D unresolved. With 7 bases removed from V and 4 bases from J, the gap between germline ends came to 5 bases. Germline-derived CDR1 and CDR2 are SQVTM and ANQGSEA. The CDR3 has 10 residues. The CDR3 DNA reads TGCAGCGGAGTTTACAATGAGCAGTTCTTC. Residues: CSGVYNEQFF.

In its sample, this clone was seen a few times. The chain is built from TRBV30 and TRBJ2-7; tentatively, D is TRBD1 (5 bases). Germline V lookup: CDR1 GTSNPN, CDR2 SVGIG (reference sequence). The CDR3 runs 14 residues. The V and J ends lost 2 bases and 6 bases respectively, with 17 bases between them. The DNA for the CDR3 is TGTGCCTGGAGTAAATTCCCAGGGTTGGGCGAGCAGTACTTC. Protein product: CAWSKFPGLGEQYF.

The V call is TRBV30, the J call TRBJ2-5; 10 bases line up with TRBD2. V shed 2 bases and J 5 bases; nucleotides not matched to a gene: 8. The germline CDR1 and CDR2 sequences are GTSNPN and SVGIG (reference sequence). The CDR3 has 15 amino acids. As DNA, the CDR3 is TGTGCCTGGAGTCGGCTAGCGGGAGTAGGCGAGACCCAGTACTTC. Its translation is CAWSRLAGVGETQYF.

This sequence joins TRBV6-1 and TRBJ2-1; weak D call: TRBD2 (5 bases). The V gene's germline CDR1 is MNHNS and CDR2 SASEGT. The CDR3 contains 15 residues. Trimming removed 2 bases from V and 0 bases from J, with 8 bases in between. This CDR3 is CASSELGDSYNEQFF. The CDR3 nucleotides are TGTGCCAGCAGTGAACTGGGAGACTCCTACAATGAGCAGTTCTTC.

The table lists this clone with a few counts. CDR3 protein: CSVDGNEQFF. The CDR3 DNA follows: TGCAGCGTTGACGGGAATGAGCAGTTCTTC. J is TRBJ2-1 and V is TRBV29-1; D is ambiguous. CDR3 length: 10 amino acids. Trimming cost V 3 bases and J 7 bases, with 4 bases left between them. CDR1 and CDR2 (germline): SQVTM, ANQGSEA.